This note documents a single T cell receptor beta chain sequence. The specificity of this receptor is unknown. No base-level quality is on record; no much larger clone is a single base apart. For sequencing of the TCRbeta CDR3 region, genomic DNA was extracted from the sorted cells. The immunoSEQ Assay was used for sequencing of TCRbeta CDR3 regions. This is the immuneACCESS table as TCRdb keeps it, with only in-frame sequences that have V and J called. A part of the clones is gone; compared with another copy, unresolved V genes explain less than half, and the rest is unexplained. The sample has some 99,000 clones on record, roughly 95% of them singletons. The ten largest account for 0.18% of the sample. This sample was included in a study of OX40 agonist ivuxolimab in advanced cancers. About the investigation overall: The costimulatory receptor OX40 (CD134) was targeted by ivuxolimab, a fully human IgG2 agonistic monoclonal antibody. The point of sequencing TCRbeta in the periphery was to test whether ivuxolimab changed TCR sequence diversity and drove clonal T-cell expansion. Intravenous ivuxolimab was administered to patients every 2 weeks at six dose levels: 0.01, 0.1, 0.3, 1.5, 3 and 10 mg/kg. Of the 50 or so patients in dose escalation, 19 had hepatocellular carcinoma, some 15 had melanoma, 9 had renal cell carcinoma and 9 had head and neck cancer. Prior anti-PD-1, anti-PD-L1 or anti-CTLA-4 therapy was permitted, and checkpoint inhibitors had been received by more than 35% of dose-escalation patients. The paper covers the monotherapy dose-escalation part of the phase I ivuxolimab trial, which included N ≈ 54 patients. Partial responses were achieved by three dose-escalation patients, of whom one had hepatocellular carcinoma and two had cutaneous melanoma. A male proportion of under 85% and a mean age of around 60 years, ranging from about 23 to 79, were recorded for the dose-escalation cohort. The study at large found these results: At doses of 0.1 to 3.0 mg/kg, clonal expansion of both CD4+ and CD8+ T cells in blood was seen between baseline and week 6. After ivuxolimab, CD8+ T cells had more expanded clones than CD4+ T cells on average. In the 0.1-3.0 mg/kg groups, partial responders were among the patients with the lowest normalized peripheral clonal expansion, particularly in CD8+ T cells. Low levels of normalized T-cell clonal expansion were also shown by some nonresponding patients. Which antigens the clonally expanded peripheral T cells were specific for was not determined.

The V and J ends are trimmed by 7 bases and 1 base, leaving 16 bases between them. The CDR3 runs 15 amino acids, cysteine and phenylalanine included. The kept DNA is CDR3 alone, 45 bases in frame from the first base. The germline V gene encodes CDR1 MDHEN and CDR2 SYDVKM. The trial excluded patients who had a history of autoimmune disease or who were on systemic immunosuppression. Peripheral blood for TCR sequencing was collected from all dose cohorts at baseline, on cycle 4 day 1, and on cycle 7 day 1. The samples were taken from a phase I, first-in-human, multicenter, open-label dose-escalation trial of ivuxolimab. Adults with locally advanced or metastatic head and neck squamous cell, hepatocellular, melanoma or renal cell carcinoma were enrolled in the trial. Before TCR sequencing, CD4+ T cells and CD8+ T cells from peripheral blood were sorted into separate populations.

Recombination connected TRBV28 to TRBJ2-5; the D gene is possibly TRBD1 or TRBD2, with 7 bases matching each. The sequencing used CD4+ or CD8+ T cells sorted from blood, collected in a trial of the OX40 agonist ivuxolimab. The clonotype originates from an adult with an advanced solid tumor such as melanoma, head and neck, liver or kidney cancer. Read as DNA, the sequence is TGTGCCAGCATCCAGGGGGGGGTGAGCCAAGAGACCCAGTACTTC. Protein translation: CASIQGGVSQETQYF.